These T cell receptor beta chains were read from a single sample in a study of cytomegalovirus exposure and HLA in healthy donors. Measured with immunoSEQ multiplex PCR; TCRdb has only the in-frame clones, and not every one. The table includes about 49,000 clones, around 94% detected once. The specimen sequenced was PBMCs. These receptors all stem from a man aged 18-30 years in good health and CMV-seronegative. The CDR3 runs from the conserved cysteine through the conserved F or W. Each record gives: J gene, CDR3 length, V gene, clone size, D gene, CDR3 protein, CDR3 DNA. The D gene is left open where the match is weak. Only part of the rows carry a size: once, few, many, or a class if the clone is expanded.

j_gene: TRBJ2-7; len: 14; v_gene: TRBV28; abundance: .; d_gene: .; CDR3aa: CASSLFGGNYEQYF; CDR3nt: TGTGCCAGCAGTTTATTCGGGGGAAACTACGAGCAGTACTTC
j_gene: TRBJ2-7; len: 15; v_gene: TRBV7-9; abundance: .; d_gene: TRBD2; CDR3aa: CASRPPGGTTYEQYF; CDR3nt: TGTGCCAGCAGGCCCCCCGGGGGGACCACCTACGAGCAGTACTTC
j_gene: TRBJ2-2; len: 18; v_gene: TRBV5-5; abundance: .; d_gene: TRBD2; CDR3aa: CASSLSRLAGGPDGELFF; CDR3nt: TGTGCCAGCAGCTTGTCCCGGCTAGCGGGAGGGCCGGACGGGGAGCTGTTTTTT
j_gene: TRBJ1-1; len: 12; v_gene: TRBV28; abundance: .; d_gene: .; CDR3aa: CASSLQNTEAFF; CDR3nt: TGTGCCAGCAGTTTACAGAACACTGAAGCTTTCTTT
j_gene: TRBJ2-7; len: 15; v_gene: TRBV9; abundance: once; d_gene: TRBD1; CDR3aa: CASSVALDRGSEQYF; CDR3nt: TGTGCCAGCAGCGTAGCATTAGACAGGGGTTCCGAGCAGTACTTC
j_gene: TRBJ2-3; len: 12; v_gene: TRBV18; abundance: .; d_gene: TRBD1; CDR3aa: CASSRGQGAQYF; CDR3nt: TGTGCCAGCTCACGGGGACAGGGGGCCCAGTATTTT
j_gene: TRBJ2-7; len: 15; v_gene: TRBV30; abundance: .; d_gene: .; CDR3aa: CAWSVGGATGDEQYF; CDR3nt: TGTGCCTGGAGTGTAGGGGGGGCGACCGGGGACGAGCAGTACTTC
j_gene: TRBJ2-7; len: 14; v_gene: TRBV27; abundance: .; d_gene: .; CDR3aa: CASSRQGSRYEQYF; CDR3nt: TGTGCCAGCAGTAGGCAGGGCAGCCGGTACGAGCAGTACTTC
j_gene: TRBJ2-5; len: 15; v_gene: TRBV13; abundance: .; d_gene: .; CDR3aa: CASSLAGAYQETQYF; CDR3nt: TGTGCCAGCAGCTTAGCAGGGGCTTACCAAGAGACCCAGTACTTC
j_gene: TRBJ2-7; len: 12; v_gene: TRBV7-2; abundance: .; d_gene: .; CDR3aa: CASSTNTYEQYF; CDR3nt: TGTGCCAGCAGCACAAACACCTACGAGCAGTACTTC
j_gene: TRBJ2-3; len: 14; v_gene: TRBV10-3; abundance: .; d_gene: .; CDR3aa: CAGTPGQETDTQYF; CDR3nt: TGTGCCGGGACACCGGGACAAGAAACAGATACGCAGTATTTT
j_gene: TRBJ2-1; len: 16; v_gene: TRBV10-3; abundance: .; d_gene: TRBD2; CDR3aa: CAISEQTGTSGGEQFF; CDR3nt: TGTGCCATCAGTGAGCAAACCGGGACTAGCGGCGGGGAGCAGTTCTTC
j_gene: TRBJ2-3; len: 13; v_gene: TRBV11-3; abundance: once; d_gene: .; CDR3aa: CASSREVLDTQYF; CDR3nt: TGTGCCAGCTCCCGAGAGGTTCTGGATACGCAGTATTTT
j_gene: TRBJ2-3; len: 18; v_gene: TRBV7-3; abundance: .; d_gene: TRBD2; CDR3aa: CASSFVASGSIGTDTQYF; CDR3nt: TGTGCCAGCAGCTTTGTGGCTAGCGGGAGTATCGGCACAGATACGCAGTATTTT
j_gene: TRBJ1-4; len: 14; v_gene: TRBV7-9; abundance: once; d_gene: .; CDR3aa: CASASPGGVEKLFF; CDR3nt: TGTGCCAGCGCCAGTCCCGGAGGGGTTGAAAAACTGTTTTTT
j_gene: TRBJ2-3; len: 16; v_gene: TRBV7-6; abundance: .; d_gene: .; CDR3aa: CASSLGAGGYTDTQYF; CDR3nt: TGTGCCAGCAGCTTGGGTGCCGGGGGATACACAGATACGCAGTATTTT
j_gene: TRBJ2-7; len: 15; v_gene: TRBV7-9; abundance: .; d_gene: TRBD2; CDR3aa: CASSPRGAGDYEQYF; CDR3nt: TGTGCCAGCAGCCCTAGAGGAGCGGGAGACTACGAGCAGTACTTC
j_gene: TRBJ1-1; len: 15; v_gene: TRBV7-2; abundance: .; d_gene: TRBD1; CDR3aa: CASSFRDRKRAEAFF; CDR3nt: TGTGCCAGCAGCTTCCGGGACAGGAAGAGGGCTGAAGCTTTCTTT
j_gene: TRBJ2-7; len: 16; v_gene: TRBV30; abundance: .; d_gene: .; CDR3aa: CACRDLRTPLSYEQYF; CDR3nt: TGTGCCTGCCGGGATCTACGCACCCCACTCTCCTACGAGCAGTACTTC
j_gene: TRBJ2-1; len: 14; v_gene: TRBV6-4; abundance: .; d_gene: TRBD2; CDR3aa: CASSEGLAGDEQFF; CDR3nt: TGTGCCAGCAGCGAGGGACTAGCGGGAGATGAGCAGTTCTTC
j_gene: TRBJ1-2; len: 17; v_gene: TRBV4-1; abundance: once; d_gene: TRBD1; CDR3aa: CASSQDSPGQGGIDYTF; CDR3nt: TGCGCCAGCAGCCAAGATAGTCCGGGACAGGGGGGGATTGACTACACCTTC
j_gene: TRBJ2-7; len: 12; v_gene: TRBV15; abundance: .; d_gene: .; CDR3aa: CATSTAGTEQYF; CDR3nt: TGTGCCACCAGCACCGCGGGGACCGAGCAGTACTTC
j_gene: TRBJ1-1; len: 12; v_gene: TRBV7-6; abundance: .; d_gene: TRBD1; CDR3aa: CASSSGTEEAFF; CDR3nt: TGTGCCAGCAGCTCCGGGACAGAGGAAGCTTTCTTT
j_gene: TRBJ1-2; len: 15; v_gene: TRBV9; abundance: .; d_gene: .; CDR3aa: CASSSSLEGQAGYTF; CDR3nt: TGTGCCAGCAGCTCCTCCCTGGAGGGGCAGGCTGGCTACACCTTC
j_gene: TRBJ2-7; len: 14; v_gene: TRBV28; abundance: .; d_gene: .; CDR3aa: CASSPPGFSYEQYF; CDR3nt: TGTGCCAGCAGTCCCCCGGGGTTTTCCTACGAGCAGTACTTC
j_gene: TRBJ2-3; len: 17; v_gene: TRBV25-1; abundance: .; d_gene: .; CDR3aa: CASSKNVQGEGTDTQYF; CDR3nt: TGTGCCAGCAGTAAAAACGTGCAGGGGGAGGGCACAGATACGCAGTATTTT
j_gene: TRBJ2-2; len: 17; v_gene: TRBV18; abundance: .; d_gene: .; CDR3aa: CASSPPTSSDSTGELFF; CDR3nt: TGTGCCAGCTCACCTCCTACTAGTTCCGATTCCACCGGGGAGCTGTTTTTT
j_gene: TRBJ2-7; len: 16; v_gene: TRBV28; abundance: .; d_gene: TRBD2; CDR3aa: CAALYAGGSAEYEQYF; CDR3nt: TGTGCCGCACTCTATGCGGGAGGGAGCGCAGAATACGAGCAGTACTTC
j_gene: TRBJ2-1; len: 16; v_gene: TRBV10-1; abundance: .; d_gene: TRBD2; CDR3aa: CASSEGLAGLANEQFF; CDR3nt: TGCGCCAGCAGTGAAGGACTAGCGGGCCTTGCTAATGAGCAGTTCTTC